What follows are 30 T cell receptor beta chains derived from one specimen sequenced in a study of shared clonotypes between healthy human individuals. Using immunoSEQ multiplex PCR, the repertoire was profiled, and TCRdb retains in-frame clones only, with some absent. The sample includes roughly 2.4 million clones, about 94% of them seen just once. Sequenced sample: naive CD4+ T cells sorted from blood. The sample's subset: CD45RA+ positively selected. These receptors were collected from a young man in good health.

This clone was picked up one time. The chain has TRBV30 and TRBJ2-5; D unclear. Germline loops: CDR1 GTSNPN, CDR2 SVGIG (reference sequence). V was trimmed by 0 bases and J by 9 bases, leaving 11 bases between them. The CDR3 is 12 amino acids. The CDR3 sequence: CAWSVATKAQYF. CDR3 sequence (DNA): TGTGCCTGGAGTGTCGCTACTAAGGCCCAGTACTTC. Looking up the rest from reference TRBV30 and TRBJ2-5 gives the full variable domain: SQTIHQWPATLVQPVGSPLSLECTVEGTSNPNLYWYRQAAGRGLQLLFYSVGIGQISSEVPQNLSASRPQDRQFILSSKKLLLSDSGFYLCAWSVATKAQYFGPGTRLLVL.

The chain joins TRBV6-1 to TRBJ1-5, with D possibly being TRBD1 (5 bases). Germline V gene lookup returns CDR1 MNHNS and CDR2 SASEGT. This CDR3 contains 16 residues. With 3 bases removed from V and 0 bases from J, the gap between germline ends came to 12 bases. CDR3 protein: CASSDKGAGSNQPQHF. CDR3 nucleotides: TGTGCCAGCAGTGATAAAGGGGCCGGTAGCAATCAGCCCCAGCATTTT.

V usage is TRBV30 and J usage is TRBJ2-7; D gene uncertain. CDR3 size: 10 residues. The germline V and J ends were trimmed by 3 bases and 7 bases, with 7 bases remaining between them. The germline CDR1 and CDR2 sequences are GTSNPN and SVGIG (reference sequence). This CDR3 is CAWRGQEQYF. CDR3 nucleotides: TGTGCCTGGAGAGGGCAGGAGCAGTACTTC. The whole variable domain, remainder taken from reference TRBV30 and TRBJ2-7, is SQTIHQWPATLVQPVGSPLSLECTVEGTSNPNLYWYRQAAGRGLQLLFYSVGIGQISSEVPQNLSASRPQDRQFILSSKKLLLSDSGFYLCAWRGQEQYFGPGTRLTVT.

V and J are TRBV2 and TRBJ1-2, with unresolved D. The V gene lost 5 bases and the J gene lost 2 bases, with 18 bases spanning the gap. Germline CDR1 SNHLY, CDR2 FYNNEI. The CDR3 length is 16 residues. CDR3 nucleotide sequence: TGTGCCAGCAGTACGACGGTTGAGTGGGGAAACTATGGCTACACCTTC. Translating it yields CASSTTVEWGNYGYTF.

The rearrangement joins TRBV30 to TRBJ2-1; 13 bases map to TRBD2. V dropped 2 bases and J dropped 8; count of bases not matched to a gene: 12. CDR3 length: 17 amino acids. Germline CDR1 reads GTSNPN; CDR2 reads SVGIG (reference sequence). This CDR3 reads CAWSSARTSGSRDEQFF. The CDR3 region has the DNA TGTGCCTGGAGTTCCGCCCGGACTAGCGGGAGTAGAGATGAGCAGTTCTTC.

The rearrangement joins TRBV19 to TRBJ2-5; D not certain. Per the germline V gene, CDR1 is LNHDA and CDR2 is SQIVND (reference sequence). The CDR3 extends over 13 amino acids. V gave up 3 bases and J gave up 4 bases, with 9 bases separating them. Here the CDR3 DNA reads TGTGCCAGTAGTATCAACGGTGGAGAGACCCAGTACTTC. Translating it yields CASSINGGETQYF. Based on the CDR3 plus reference TRBV19 and TRBJ2-5, the full variable domain is DGGITQSPKYLFRKEGQNVTLSCEQNLNHDAMYWYRQDPGQGLRLIYYSQIVNDFQKGDIAEGYSVSREKKESFPLTVTSAQKNPTAFYLCASSINGGETQYFGPGTRLLVL.

The V and J genes are TRBV7-9 and TRBJ1-5; D is perhaps TRBD1 (5 bases). V lost 5 bases to trimming and J lost 10 bases, with 15 bases between them. Germline CDR1 reads SEHNR; CDR2 reads FQNEAQ (reference sequence). This CDR3 is 13 amino acids long. For the CDR3, the DNA is TGTGCCAGCAGCCAAGGGGCGATGGACCCCCAGCATTTT. Translated: CASSQGAMDPQHF.

This chain uses TRBV19 with TRBJ2-7, with D maybe TRBD2 (6 bases). Germline CDR1 is LNHDA and CDR2 is SQIVND (reference sequence). V lost 1 base, J lost 2 bases, and 18 bases lay in between. CDR3 size: 17 residues. For the CDR3, the DNA is TGTGCCAGTAGTATAGGCGGGACTTTTTCTTCCCCCTACGAGCAGTACTTC. Protein product: CASSIGGTFSSPYEQYF.

This rearrangement joins TRBV4-3 to TRBJ1-6; the D gene is possibly TRBD1 (6 bases). Germline CDR1 is LGHNA and CDR2 is YSLEER. The CDR3 contains 17 residues. Trimming removed 0 bases from V and 7 bases from J, with 16 bases in between. The DNA of the CDR3 is TGCGCCAGCAGCCAAGATTGGGGGCCTAGGGGGAATTCACCCCTCCACTTT. It specifies CASSQDWGPRGNSPLHF.

This chain joins TRBV7-3 and TRBJ2-7; no definite D call. Germline CDR1 SGHTA, CDR2 FQGTGA. The CDR3 is 14 amino acids. V was trimmed by 4 bases and J by 7 bases, leaving 17 bases between them. In DNA, the CDR3 is TGTGCCAGCAGCTCCCGGTCCGGGCACACGGAGCAGTACTTC. Translating gives CASSSRSGHTEQYF.

The chain couples TRBV4-1 to TRBJ2-1; D uncertain. Germline V lookup: CDR1 MGHRA, CDR2 YSYEKL. The CDR3 sequence is 16 residues long. V lost 2 bases and J 0 bases, leaving 11 bases between the germline ends. CDR3 bases: TGCGCCAGCAGCCAACCGTGGACGGCCTCCTACAATGAGCAGTTCTTC. Amino acids: CASSQPWTASYNEQFF.

The chain couples TRBV2 to TRBJ1-1; D might be TRBD1 (6 bases). The V gene lost 5 bases and the J gene lost 6 bases, with 10 bases spanning the gap. The CDR3 runs to 12 residues. Germline V gene data show CDR1 as SNHLY and CDR2 as FYNNEI. CDR3 coding DNA: TGTGCCAGCAGTACAGGGTTGGCTGAAGCTTTCTTT. This sequence encodes CASSTGLAEAFF.

The rearrangement uses TRBV6-1 and TRBJ2-7, with D uncertain. This CDR3 has 12 amino acids. Germline CDR1 and CDR2: MNHNS and SASEGT. Trimming pared 5 bases from V and 3 bases from J, leaving 8 bases between. The CDR3 protein is CASSKPVYEQYF. CDR3 bases: TGTGCCAGCAGTAAACCCGTCTACGAGCAGTACTTC.

The V gene is TRBV6-5, the J gene TRBJ1-1; tentative D call: TRBD1 (5 bases). The V gene lost 6 bases and the J gene lost 2 bases, with 13 bases spanning the gap. Germline CDR1 is MNHEY and CDR2 is SVGAGI. The CDR3 covers 14 residues. The CDR3 loop is CASRTGRDNTEAFF. DNA for the CDR3: TGTGCCAGCAGAACGGGCAGGGACAACACTGAAGCTTTCTTT.

The chain uses TRBV5-1 and TRBJ2-5, with 7 positions matching TRBD2. Trimming removed 0 bases from V and 2 bases from J; junction bases left unmatched: 7. Germline CDR1 and CDR2: SGHRS and YFSETQ. The CDR3 is made up of 16 amino acids. The CDR3 protein is CASSLVLSGAQETQYF. DNA of the CDR3: TGCGCCAGCAGCTTGGTCCTAAGCGGGGCACAAGAGACCCAGTACTTC.

The genes are TRBV4-1 and TRBJ2-2; 8 nucleotides align to TRBD1. Germline CDR1 reads MGHRA; CDR2 reads YSYEKL. Trimming removed 5 bases from V and 0 bases from J; junction bases left unmatched: 5. The CDR3 covers 16 residues. CDR3 DNA sequence: TGCGCCAGCAGCAGGGAGACAGGGGCGAACACCGGGGAGCTGTTTTTT. Its translation: CASSRETGANTGELFF.

This clone occurred once. Other DNA sequences in this sample translate to the same CDR3. The rearrangement links TRBV6-5 to TRBJ2-2, with D uncertain. V dropped 6 bases and J dropped 3 bases, with 2 bases sitting between them. Germline V gives CDR1 MNHEY, CDR2 SVGAGI. The CDR3 runs to 11 residues. The CDR3 bases are TGTGCCAGCAGCCACACCGGGGAGCTGTTTTTT. This sequence encodes CASSHTGELFF.

Here the CDR3 DNA reads TGTGCCAGCAGCCCCCCGGGACTAGCGTTCAATGAGCAGTTCTTC. Protein: CASSPPGLAFNEQFF. The chain carries TRBV11-2 and TRBJ2-1; TRBD2 aligns across 10 bases. Germline values: CDR1 SGHAT, CDR2 FQNNGV. The CDR3 consists of 15 residues. J gave up 6 bases and V 5 bases, and 7 bases lay outside the gene matches. Full variable domain (remainder filled in from reference TRBV11-2 and TRBJ2-1): EAGVAQSPRYKIIEKRQSVAFWCNPISGHATLYWYQQILGQGPKLLIQFQNNGVVDDSQLPKDRFSAERLKGVDSTLKIQPAKLEDSAVYLCASSPPGLAFNEQFFGPGTRLTVL.

The gene calls are TRBV18 and TRBJ2-7; D is unresolved. The V end lost 2 bases, the J end lost 0 bases, and 14 bases lay between the germline ends. The length of the CDR3 is 16 residues. CDR1 is KGHSH, CDR2 LQKENI, per germline. The CDR3 loop reads CASSPVAGRSSYEQYF. In nucleotides, the CDR3 is TGTGCCAGCTCACCAGTGGCTGGAAGGAGCTCCTACGAGCAGTACTTC.

The V gene is TRBV6-1, the J gene TRBJ2-7; possible D gene TRBD2, 5 bases. CDR3 length equals 16 residues. Germline V gene sequence: CDR1 MNHNS, CDR2 SASEGT. Trimming stripped 3 bases from V and 1 base from J, with 16 bases between. The chain's CDR3 is CASSDKAGDNSYEQYF. As DNA, the CDR3 is TGTGCCAGCAGTGACAAGGCGGGCGATAATTCCTACGAGCAGTACTTC.

The chain joins TRBV28 to TRBJ1-4, with a weak D call TRBD1 (6 bases). Between the trimmed V and J ends, which lost 4 bases and 3 bases, there was a span of 12 bases. Germline V gene sequence: CDR1 MDHEN, CDR2 SYDVKM. This CDR3 region has 15 residues. CDR3 coding DNA: TGTGCCAGCAGTTCGACAAGGGGGGCTAATGAAAAACTGTTTTTT. It codes for CASSSTRGANEKLFF.

V is TRBV7-9 and J is TRBJ2-7, with D perhaps matching TRBD2 (6 bases). The germline V and J ends were trimmed by 5 bases and 2 bases, with 13 bases remaining between them. The CDR3 is 14 residues long. Germline V gene lookup returns CDR1 SEHNR and CDR2 FQNEAQ (reference sequence). CDR3 nucleotides: TGTGCCAGCAGCCCAGCGGGCAGTACCTACGAGCAGTACTTC. Protein sequence: CASSPAGSTYEQYF.

This clone was counted a single time. The genes are TRBV6-5 and TRBJ2-7, with 11 nucleotides matching TRBD1. V lost 6 bases to trimming and J lost 5 bases; unmatched junction nucleotides: 9. Germline V lookup: CDR1 MNHEY, CDR2 SVGAGI. The CDR3 is made up of 15 amino acids. CDR3 nucleotides: TGTGCCAGCAGCCCTGGACAGGGGGCAATCGACGAGCAGTACTTC. It specifies CASSPGQGAIDEQYF.

This chain links TRBV12-5 with TRBJ2-2, with D possibly being TRBD2 (5 bases). CDR1 and CDR2 from the germline V gene are LGHNT and FRNRAP. The CDR3 is 13 residues long. V gave up 2 bases and J gave up 5 bases, with 6 bases separating them. The CDR3 DNA reads as TGTGCTAGTGGTTTGTGGACTACCGGGGAGCTGTTTTTT. Translating it yields CASGLWTTGELFF.

This chain uses TRBV27 with TRBJ2-2; tentatively, D is TRBD2 (5 bases). Germline CDR1 is MNHEY and CDR2 is SMNVEV (reference sequence). Trimming took off 3 bases at V and 5 bases at J, with 13 bases between the two ends. The CDR3 contains 15 residues. Written as DNA, the CDR3 is TGTGCCAGCAGTTTCAGGACTGCGGGTACCGGGGAGCTGTTTTTT. Amino acids: CASSFRTAGTGELFF.

This chain connects TRBV6-6 to TRBJ2-7, with D perhaps TRBD1 (5 bases). The germline gives CDR1 MNHNY, CDR2 SVGAGI (reference sequence). The CDR3 runs to 14 residues. The V gene lost 2 bases and the J gene lost 4 bases, with 12 bases spanning the gap. The CDR3 nucleotides are TGTGCCAGCAGTTACGACAGTGGGGCTTACGAGCAGTACTTC. It specifies CASSYDSGAYEQYF.

The V gene is TRBV27, the J gene TRBJ1-1, with D tentatively TRBD1 (6 bases). Germline V gene lookup returns CDR1 MNHEY and CDR2 SMNVEV (reference sequence). This CDR3 comprises 15 residues. Trimming took off 8 bases at V and 7 bases at J, with 23 bases between the two ends. The CDR3 reads CASGMMWGGRIEAFF. For the CDR3, the DNA is TGTGCCAGCGGTATGATGTGGGGGGGGCGCATTGAAGCTTTCTTT.

This chain connects TRBV6-6 to TRBJ2-7, with 8 positions matching TRBD2. Germline loops: CDR1 MNHNY, CDR2 SVGAGI (reference sequence). V shed 5 bases and J 4 bases; nucleotides not matched to a gene: 13. This CDR3 contains 16 residues. CDR3 sequence: CASSQGRRLAGYEQYF. The DNA for the CDR3 is TGTGCCAGCAGTCAAGGGCGCAGGCTAGCGGGTTACGAGCAGTACTTC.

This chain uses TRBV13 with TRBJ2-7; D gene uncertain. Trimming removed 8 bases from V and 0 bases from J, with 11 bases in between. CDR3 length: 13 amino acids. Germline assignment: CDR1 PRHDT and CDR2 FYEKMQ (reference sequence). The DNA for the CDR3 is TGTGCCAGCGATTCCGGGTTCTCCTACGAGCAGTACTTC. Protein sequence: CASDSGFSYEQYF.

The chain carries TRBV30 and TRBJ2-1, with a weak D call TRBD2 (5 bases). Germline assignment: CDR1 GTSNPN and CDR2 SVGIG (reference sequence). There are 13 residues in the CDR3. Trimming cost V 3 bases and J 6 bases, with 12 bases left between them. CDR3 in DNA: TGTGCCTGGAGGTACGACTACTCCAATGAGCAGTTCTTC. It encodes CAWRYDYSNEQFF.